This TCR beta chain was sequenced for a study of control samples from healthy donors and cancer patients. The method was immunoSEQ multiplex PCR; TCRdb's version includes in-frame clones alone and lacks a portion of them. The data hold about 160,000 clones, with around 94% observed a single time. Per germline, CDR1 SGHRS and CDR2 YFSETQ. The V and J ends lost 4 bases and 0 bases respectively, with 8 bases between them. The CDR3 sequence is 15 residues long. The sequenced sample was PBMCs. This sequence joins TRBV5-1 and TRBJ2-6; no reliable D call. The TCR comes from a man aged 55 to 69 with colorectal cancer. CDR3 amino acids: CASSVGPSGANVLTF. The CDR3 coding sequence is TGCGCCAGCAGCGTAGGGCCCTCTGGGGCCAACGTCCTGACTTTC.